This note documents a single T cell receptor (beta chain) sequence. The target antigen is unknown. Quantitative 5'-RACE with molecular barcodes generated TCR beta libraries. TCRdb reanalysed the 5' RACE reads using MiXCR and keeps one entry per CDR3 protein. The table lists about 840,000 distinct CDR3 sequences, roughly 12% of them singletons. This entry belongs to a study of CD8 T cells in ankylosing spondylitis. V was pared by 3 bases and J by 5 bases, with 11 bases between. The CDR3 loop spans 13 amino acids. Germline CDR1 reads SGHTA; CDR2 reads FQGNSA. Study results and caveats: Typical of ankylosing spondylitis blood, it appeared, was a TCR beta motif of roughly eight highly homologous variants. The disease-linked clones had a CD8+ phenotype and low blood frequencies.

Sequencing was performed on blood, either unsorted or a sorted T cell fraction (not recorded which). The origin of this receptor is a male donor with ankylosing spondylitis. The chain employs TRBV7-2 and TRBJ2-7; weak D call: TRBD2 (5 bases). In nucleotides, the CDR3 is TGTGCCAGCAGCTTCGCCGGGGTACACGAGCAGTACTTC. It codes for CASSFAGVHEQYF.